These T cell receptor beta chains were read from a single sample in a study of long-term antiretroviral therapy in people with HIV. Only in-frame clones appear in the TCRdb table, and some are missing; sequencing was by immunoSEQ multiplex PCR. The sample consists of approximately 12,000 clones, about 83% of them appearing once. The specimen was unsorted PBMCs, collected 3.4 years after starting antiretroviral therapy. These receptor sequences come from a man aged 35-49 years with HIV. CDR3s include the opening cysteine and the closing phenylalanine or tryptophan. The D gene is left open where the match is weak. The size field is filled for only some rows; it gives once, few, many or a size class.

clone size: -; D gene: -; V gene: TRBV23-1; J gene: TRBJ1-1; CDR3 protein: CASSQFLQVTEAFF; CDR3 DNA: TGCGCCAGCAGTCAATTCCTACAGGTCACTGAAGCTTTCTTT
clone size: -; D gene: -; V gene: TRBV18; J gene: TRBJ1-3; CDR3 protein: CASSQTNTGFKGNTIYF; CDR3 DNA: TGTGCCAGCTCGCAAACGAACACGGGGTTTAAAGGAAACACCATATATTTT
clone size: -; D gene: -; V gene: TRBV19; J gene: TRBJ1-2; CDR3 protein: CASSMGLTNYGYTF; CDR3 DNA: TGTGCCAGTAGTATGGGACTTACTAACTATGGCTACACCTTC
clone size: -; D gene: -; V gene: TRBV9; J gene: TRBJ1-4; CDR3 protein: CASSAGTLTNEKLFF; CDR3 DNA: TGTGCCAGCAGCGCCGGGACACTAACTAATGAAAAACTGTTTTTT
clone size: -; D gene: TRBD2; V gene: TRBV11-2; J gene: TRBJ2-7; CDR3 protein: CATEGVAGVRDSEQYF; CDR3 DNA: TGTGCCACAGAAGGAGTAGCGGGGGTACGAGATTCGGAGCAGTACTTC
clone size: -; D gene: -; V gene: TRBV6-5; J gene: TRBJ2-3; CDR3 protein: CASSTSDTQYF; CDR3 DNA: TGTGCCAGCAGCACCTCAGATACGCAGTATTTT
clone size: few; D gene: -; V gene: TRBV6-6; J gene: TRBJ2-5; CDR3 protein: CASQTGHPETQYF; CDR3 DNA: TGTGCCAGCCAAACGGGGCACCCAGAGACCCAGTACTTC
clone size: -; D gene: -; V gene: TRBV5-6; J gene: TRBJ2-3; CDR3 protein: CASSLSAWADTQYF; CDR3 DNA: TGTGCCAGCAGCTTAAGTGCATGGGCAGATACGCAGTATTTT
clone size: few; D gene: -; V gene: TRBV19; J gene: TRBJ1-5; CDR3 protein: CASSIWGSNQPQHF; CDR3 DNA: TGTGCCAGTAGTATTTGGGGGAGCAATCAGCCCCAGCATTTT
clone size: -; D gene: TRBD1; V gene: TRBV6-1; J gene: TRBJ2-7; CDR3 protein: CASSGTGVIKDEQYF; CDR3 DNA: TGTGCCAGCAGTGGTACAGGGGTAATCAAAGACGAGCAGTACTTC
clone size: -; D gene: TRBD1; V gene: TRBV6-6; J gene: TRBJ1-4; CDR3 protein: CASSLPGQELKLFF; CDR3 DNA: TGTGCCAGCAGCCTCCCAGGACAGGAACTAAAACTGTTTTTT
clone size: -; D gene: TRBD1; V gene: TRBV5-6; J gene: TRBJ1-5; CDR3 protein: CASSLADRVGQPQHF; CDR3 DNA: TGTGCCAGCAGCTTGGCTGACAGGGTGGGTCAGCCCCAGCATTTT
clone size: -; D gene: TRBD1; V gene: TRBV7-9; J gene: TRBJ2-7; CDR3 protein: CASSLLKGQGFDEQYF; CDR3 DNA: TGTGCCAGCAGCTTATTGAAAGGACAGGGATTCGACGAGCAGTACTTC
clone size: few; D gene: -; V gene: TRBV14; J gene: TRBJ2-5; CDR3 protein: CASSPGVARYQETQYF; CDR3 DNA: TGTGCCAGCAGCCCTGGGGTAGCGAGGTACCAAGAGACCCAGTACTTC
clone size: once; D gene: -; V gene: TRBV7-6; J gene: TRBJ1-1; CDR3 protein: CASSLLGQTTEAFF; CDR3 DNA: TGTGCCAGCAGCTTACTCGGCCAGACCACTGAAGCTTTCTTT
clone size: -; D gene: -; V gene: TRBV4-3; J gene: TRBJ1-4; CDR3 protein: CASSQDFGGMDEKLFF; CDR3 DNA: TGCGCCAGCAGCCAAGATTTCGGAGGGATGGATGAAAAACTGTTTTTT
clone size: once; D gene: -; V gene: TRBV20-1; J gene: TRBJ2-7; CDR3 protein: CSAISYEQYF; CDR3 DNA: TGCAGTGCTATTTCCTACGAGCAGTACTTC
clone size: -; D gene: -; V gene: TRBV7-9; J gene: TRBJ2-1; CDR3 protein: CASSLEFGDELFF; CDR3 DNA: TGTGCCAGCAGCTTGGAGTTTGGCGATGAGCTGTTCTTC
clone size: -; D gene: -; V gene: TRBV7-7; J gene: TRBJ2-3; CDR3 protein: CASSATGPTDTQYF; CDR3 DNA: TGTGCTAGCAGCGCGACAGGACCCACAGATACGCAGTATTTT
clone size: -; D gene: -; V gene: TRBV2; J gene: TRBJ1-2; CDR3 protein: CASMRDPNYGYTF; CDR3 DNA: TGTGCCAGCATGCGAGATCCTAACTATGGCTACACCTTC
clone size: -; D gene: -; V gene: TRBV19; J gene: TRBJ1-5; CDR3 protein: CASSRGQGGQPQHF; CDR3 DNA: TGTGCCAGTAGTAGGGGGCAGGGAGGACAGCCCCAGCATTTT
clone size: -; D gene: -; V gene: TRBV10-3; J gene: TRBJ1-3; CDR3 protein: CAIMHGAGNTIYF; CDR3 DNA: TGTGCCATCATGCATGGAGCTGGAAACACCATATATTTT
clone size: -; D gene: TRBD1; V gene: TRBV2; J gene: TRBJ1-5; CDR3 protein: CASSETDRANQPQHF; CDR3 DNA: TGTGCCAGCAGTGAAACGGACAGGGCCAATCAGCCCCAGCATTTT
clone size: -; D gene: -; V gene: TRBV5-1; J gene: TRBJ2-3; CDR3 protein: CASSLPNTDTQYF; CDR3 DNA: TGCGCCAGCAGCCTACCAAACACAGATACGCAGTATTTT
clone size: -; D gene: TRBD1; V gene: TRBV5-4; J gene: TRBJ2-2; CDR3 protein: CASSLATGVGELFF; CDR3 DNA: TGTGCCAGCAGCTTGGCTACAGGGGTGGGGGAGCTGTTTTTT
clone size: -; D gene: TRBD1; V gene: TRBV6-4; J gene: TRBJ2-2; CDR3 protein: CASSGTGGDTGELFF; CDR3 DNA: TGTGCCAGCAGTGGGACAGGGGGTGACACCGGGGAGCTGTTTTTT
clone size: -; D gene: -; V gene: TRBV2; J gene: TRBJ1-1; CDR3 protein: CASSTWNTEAFF; CDR3 DNA: TGTGCCAGCAGCACATGGAACACTGAAGCTTTCTTT
clone size: -; D gene: -; V gene: TRBV6-1; J gene: TRBJ2-1; CDR3 protein: CAAFDTYNEQFF; CDR3 DNA: TGTGCCGCCTTTGACACTTACAATGAGCAGTTCTTC
clone size: -; D gene: TRBD1; V gene: TRBV18; J gene: TRBJ1-1; CDR3 protein: CASSPTLSQDRGEAFF; CDR3 DNA: TGTGCCAGCTCACCAACACTCTCGCAAGACAGGGGTGAAGCTTTCTTT
clone size: large; D gene: -; V gene: TRBV16; J gene: TRBJ1-1; CDR3 protein: CASTHMGNTEAFF; CDR3 DNA: TGTGCCAGCACCCATATGGGGAACACTGAAGCTTTCTTT
clone size: -; D gene: TRBD2; V gene: TRBV5-4; J gene: TRBJ2-1; CDR3 protein: CASSTREFAYNEQFF; CDR3 DNA: TGTGCCAGCAGCACGCGGGAGTTCGCCTACAATGAGCAGTTCTTC
clone size: -; D gene: -; V gene: TRBV10-1; J gene: TRBJ2-3; CDR3 protein: CASSGRTYSSDTQYF; CDR3 DNA: TGCGCCAGCAGTGGGCGGACATACTCATCGGATACGCAGTATTTT
clone size: -; D gene: -; V gene: TRBV6-1; J gene: TRBJ2-4; CDR3 protein: CASGVGNIQYF; CDR3 DNA: TGTGCCAGCGGAGTTGGAAACATTCAGTACTTC
clone size: -; D gene: TRBD1; V gene: TRBV28; J gene: TRBJ1-1; CDR3 protein: CASNRPPPGQERTEAFF; CDR3 DNA: TGTGCCAGCAATCGCCCCCCGCCCGGACAGGAACGGACTGAAGCTTTCTTT
clone size: -; D gene: -; V gene: TRBV7-2; J gene: TRBJ2-7; CDR3 protein: CASSPDYEQYF; CDR3 DNA: TGTGCCAGCAGCCCGGACTACGAGCAGTACTTC
clone size: -; D gene: TRBD1; V gene: TRBV27; J gene: TRBJ2-7; CDR3 protein: CASSLLQGNYEQYF; CDR3 DNA: TGTGCCAGCAGTTTATTACAGGGGAACTACGAGCAGTACTTC
clone size: -; D gene: -; V gene: TRBV30; J gene: TRBJ1-1; CDR3 protein: CAWGDQGTEAFF; CDR3 DNA: TGTGCCTGGGGGGATCAGGGCACTGAAGCTTTCTTT
clone size: -; D gene: -; V gene: TRBV15; J gene: TRBJ1-5; CDR3 protein: CATSRDLQGYQPQHF; CDR3 DNA: TGTGCCACCAGCAGAGATCTGCAGGGATATCAGCCCCAGCATTTT
clone size: -; D gene: -; V gene: TRBV11-1; J gene: TRBJ1-1; CDR3 protein: CASSLARGRNTEAFF; CDR3 DNA: TGTGCCAGCAGCTTAGCCAGGGGTCGGAACACTGAAGCTTTCTTT
clone size: -; D gene: TRBD1; V gene: TRBV6-6; J gene: TRBJ1-2; CDR3 protein: CASRYQQGAVYGYTF; CDR3 DNA: TGTGCCAGCAGATACCAACAGGGGGCTGTTTATGGCTACACCTTC
clone size: -; D gene: -; V gene: TRBV11-1; J gene: TRBJ2-7; CDR3 protein: CASSPLGGTSYEQYF; CDR3 DNA: TGTGCCAGCAGCCCCCTGGGTGGAACCAGCTACGAGCAGTACTTC
clone size: -; D gene: -; V gene: TRBV7-2; J gene: TRBJ1-5; CDR3 protein: CASSSETGPDQPQHF; CDR3 DNA: TGTGCCAGCAGCTCAGAAACAGGGCCGGATCAGCCCCAGCATTTT
clone size: -; D gene: -; V gene: TRBV7-2; J gene: TRBJ1-5; CDR3 protein: CASSPPGGTEHF; CDR3 DNA: TGTGCCAGCAGCCCCCCTGGGGGAACCGAGCATTTT
clone size: -; D gene: -; V gene: TRBV28; J gene: TRBJ2-7; CDR3 protein: CASRSRGRGEQYF; CDR3 DNA: TGTGCCAGCAGGTCGAGGGGTAGAGGCGAGCAGTACTTC
clone size: -; D gene: TRBD1; V gene: TRBV4-3; J gene: TRBJ2-7; CDR3 protein: CASSQGYRTGEGYEQYF; CDR3 DNA: TGCGCCAGCAGCCAAGGCTATCGGACAGGGGAGGGGTACGAGCAGTACTTC
clone size: -; D gene: -; V gene: TRBV6-6; J gene: TRBJ2-5; CDR3 protein: CASSYPTGTHQETQYF; CDR3 DNA: TGTGCCAGCAGTTACCCCACAGGGACACACCAAGAGACCCAGTACTTC